This T cell receptor (beta chain) derives from a study of T-cell memory formation after mild COVID-19. Study context: Clusters were largely donor specific.

For this clonotype: As yet, its antigen is unknown.

The V gene's germline CDR1 is KGHDR and CDR2 SFDVKD. The CDR3 sequence is 17 residues long. Trimming took 7 bases from V and 5 from J; bases not matched to a gene: 15. Notes on the study in general: Second-wave clones that peaked on day 37 lacked confirmed SARS-CoV-2 specificity. Pre-infection memory harbored some responding clones, suggesting cross-reactive memory joined.

Using its own MiXCR run on the 5' RACE reads, TCRdb lists one record per CDR3 protein. The repertoire has hundreds of thousands of distinct CDR3 sequences, roughly 20% of them found once; the top ten carry 12%. The chain joins TRBV24-1 to TRBJ2-7; 11 bases match TRBD1. Sequenced: PBMCs or a T cell subset sorted from them (not recorded which). The source is an adult woman who had mild COVID-19 (a few samples of this study predate the infection). Cell type and time point are not known. As DNA, the CDR3 is TGTGCCACCAGGGACAGGGGGCGTCCTCAAGTAGTCCACGAGCAGTACTTC. This codes for CATRDRGRPQVVHEQYF.